This T cell receptor beta chain was found in a study of cytomegalovirus exposure and HLA in healthy donors. Study context: Earlier, approximately 110 million unique TCR beta sequences were recovered from about 179 million T cells by an analysis. Of approximately 400 genotyped donors, about 81% clustered with self-reported Caucasian donors.

Study-wide findings and caveats: In an earlier analysis, most TCR beta V segments were productive about 87% or about 30% of the time. Altogether, 150 or so TCR beta chains were recorded as cytomegalovirus-associated.

About this clone itself: The antigen remains unidentified.

V shed 10 bases and J 3 bases; nucleotides not matched to a gene: 8. CDR1 and CDR2 (germline): SNHLY, FYNNEI. The CDR3 has 14 amino acids. Both 60 Vbeta primers and 13 Jbeta primers went into the PCR. Generated by immunoSEQ multiplex PCR, the TCRdb table keeps only in-frame clones and is missing some. The table has about 81,000 clones, around 80% seen once. This TCR came from a man aged 45-60 years in good health and CMV-seropositive. The chain uses TRBV2 and TRBJ2-1; 8 positions match TRBD1. Sample: PBMCs. As DNA, the CDR3 is TGTGCCATCTTGGACAGGGTTGACTACAATGAGCAGTTCTTC. Its protein product is CAILDRVDYNEQFF.